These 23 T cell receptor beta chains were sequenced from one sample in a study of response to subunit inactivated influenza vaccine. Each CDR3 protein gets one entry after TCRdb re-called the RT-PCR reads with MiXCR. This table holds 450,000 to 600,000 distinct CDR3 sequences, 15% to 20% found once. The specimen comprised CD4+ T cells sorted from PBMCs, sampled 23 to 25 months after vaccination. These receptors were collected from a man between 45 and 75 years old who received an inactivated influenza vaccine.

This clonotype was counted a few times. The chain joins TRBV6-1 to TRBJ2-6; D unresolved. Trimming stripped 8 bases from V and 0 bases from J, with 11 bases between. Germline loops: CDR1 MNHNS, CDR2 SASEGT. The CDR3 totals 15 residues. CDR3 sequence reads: CASQEQFSGANVLTF. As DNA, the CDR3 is TGTGCCAGCCAGGAGCAGTTCTCTGGGGCCAACGTCCTGACTTTC.

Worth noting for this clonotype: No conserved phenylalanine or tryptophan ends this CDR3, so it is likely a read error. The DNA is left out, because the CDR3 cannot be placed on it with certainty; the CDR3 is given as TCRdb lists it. The CDR3 is CASSLAVGTSGGIPSGI. This chain joins TRBV12-3 or TRBV12-4 and TRBJ2-1; TRBD2, as called in the table, went unchecked against the DNA. Inclusive of both ends, the CDR3 amounts to 17 amino acids.

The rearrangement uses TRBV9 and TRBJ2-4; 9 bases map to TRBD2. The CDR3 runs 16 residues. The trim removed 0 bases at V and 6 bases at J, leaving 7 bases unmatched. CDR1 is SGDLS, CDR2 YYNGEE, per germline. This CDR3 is CASSVASGGPGNIQYF. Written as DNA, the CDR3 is TGTGCCAGCAGCGTAGCGAGCGGGGGGCCGGGAAACATTCAGTACTTC.

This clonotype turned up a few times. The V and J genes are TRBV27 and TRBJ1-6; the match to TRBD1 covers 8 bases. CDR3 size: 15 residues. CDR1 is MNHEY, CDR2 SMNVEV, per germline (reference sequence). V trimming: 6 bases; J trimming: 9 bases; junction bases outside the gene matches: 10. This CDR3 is CASRLTTGGSSPLHF. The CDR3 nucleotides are TGTGCCAGCAGGCTAACCACAGGGGGTTCTTCACCCCTCCACTTT.

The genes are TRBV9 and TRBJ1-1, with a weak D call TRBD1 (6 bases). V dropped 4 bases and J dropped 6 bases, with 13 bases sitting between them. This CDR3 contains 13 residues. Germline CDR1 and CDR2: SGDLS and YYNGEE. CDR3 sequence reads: CASSPVTGSEAFF. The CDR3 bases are TGTGCCAGCAGCCCAGTCACAGGGTCTGAAGCTTTCTTT.

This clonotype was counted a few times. In DNA, the CDR3 is TGTGCCAGCAGCTCACCGCATTACGAGCAGTACTTC. Protein product: CASSSPHYEQYF. The chain employs TRBV5-5 and TRBJ2-7, with no clear D. CDR1 and CDR2 from the germline V gene are SGHKS and YYEKEE (reference sequence). There are 12 residues in the CDR3. Trimming took 3 bases from V and 4 from J, leaving 8 bases between them.

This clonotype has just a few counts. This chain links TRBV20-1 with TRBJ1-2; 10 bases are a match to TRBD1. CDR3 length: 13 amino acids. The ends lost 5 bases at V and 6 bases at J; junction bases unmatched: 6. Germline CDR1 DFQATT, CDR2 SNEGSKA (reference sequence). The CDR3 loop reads CSADRGRIDGYTF. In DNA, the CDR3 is TGCAGTGCTGACAGGGGGCGGATAGATGGCTACACCTTC.

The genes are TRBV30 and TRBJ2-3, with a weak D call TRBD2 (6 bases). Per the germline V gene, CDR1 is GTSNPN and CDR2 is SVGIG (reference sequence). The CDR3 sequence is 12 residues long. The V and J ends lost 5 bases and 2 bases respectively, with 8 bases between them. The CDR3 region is CAWGTLTDTQYF. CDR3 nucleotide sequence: TGTGCCTGGGGGACTCTCACAGATACGCAGTATTTT.

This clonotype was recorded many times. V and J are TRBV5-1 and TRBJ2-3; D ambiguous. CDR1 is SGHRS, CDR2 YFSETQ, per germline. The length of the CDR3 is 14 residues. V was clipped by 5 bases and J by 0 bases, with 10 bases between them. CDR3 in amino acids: CASSFGPSTDTQYF. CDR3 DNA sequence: TGCGCCAGCAGTTTTGGGCCCAGCACAGATACGCAGTATTTT.

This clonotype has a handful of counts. CDR3 DNA: TGTGCCAGCAGTATAGGGGGCGGTGATGAGCAGTTCTTC. Protein: CASSIGGGDEQFF. The rearrangement links TRBV4-2 to TRBJ2-1, with 7 bases matching TRBD1. V lost 6 bases and J lost 8; bases outside the gene matches: 7. Germline CDR1 LGHNA, CDR2 YNFKEQ. CDR3 length: 13 residues.

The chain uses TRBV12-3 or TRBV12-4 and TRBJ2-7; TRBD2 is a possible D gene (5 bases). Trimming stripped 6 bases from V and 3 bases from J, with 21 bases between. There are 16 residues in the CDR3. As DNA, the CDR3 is TGTGCCAGCAGCAGCTCTTATCCGGGAAAAGGCTACGAGCAGTACTTC. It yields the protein CASSSSYPGKGYEQYF.

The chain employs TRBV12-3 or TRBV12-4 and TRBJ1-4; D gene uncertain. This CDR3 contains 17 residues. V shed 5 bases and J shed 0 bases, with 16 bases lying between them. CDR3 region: CASSLGRWASTNEKLFF. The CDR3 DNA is TGTGCCAGCAGTCTAGGACGGTGGGCTTCAACTAATGAAAAACTGTTTTTT.

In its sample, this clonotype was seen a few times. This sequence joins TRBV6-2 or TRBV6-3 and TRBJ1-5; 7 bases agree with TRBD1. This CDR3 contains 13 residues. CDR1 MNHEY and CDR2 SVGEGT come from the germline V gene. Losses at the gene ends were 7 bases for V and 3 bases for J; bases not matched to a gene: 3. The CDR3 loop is CASTGGVNQPQHF. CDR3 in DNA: TGTGCCAGCACAGGGGGGGTCAATCAGCCCCAGCATTTT.

The CDR3 region is CAISGQGAVHYGYTF. The CDR3 DNA reads as TGTGCCATCAGCGGACAGGGGGCAGTACACTATGGCTACACCTTC. The gene calls are TRBV10-3 and TRBJ1-2, with 11 bases identical to TRBD1. The V and J ends lost 6 bases and 3 bases, in that order; junction bases with no gene match: 6. The CDR3 extends over 15 amino acids. Germline CDR1 ENHRY, CDR2 SYGVKD.

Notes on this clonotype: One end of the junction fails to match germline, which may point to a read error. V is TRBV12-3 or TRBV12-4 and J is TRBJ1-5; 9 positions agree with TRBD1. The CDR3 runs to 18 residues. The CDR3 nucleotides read TGTGCCTGCAGTTTAGGGACAGGGATTCTTTTAGCAAATCAGCCCCAGCATTTT. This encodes CACSLGTGILLANQPQHF.

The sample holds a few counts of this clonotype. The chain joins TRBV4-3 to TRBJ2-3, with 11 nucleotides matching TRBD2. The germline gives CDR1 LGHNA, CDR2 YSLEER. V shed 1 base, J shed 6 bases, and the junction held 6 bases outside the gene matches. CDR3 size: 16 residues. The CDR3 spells CASSQGSGRAVDTQYF. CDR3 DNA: TGCGCCAGCAGCCAAGGTAGCGGGAGGGCCGTTGATACGCAGTATTTT.

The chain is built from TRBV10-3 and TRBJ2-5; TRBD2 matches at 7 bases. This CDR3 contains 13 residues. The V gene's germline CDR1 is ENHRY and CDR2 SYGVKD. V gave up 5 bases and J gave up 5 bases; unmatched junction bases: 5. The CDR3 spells CAISSGVSETQYF. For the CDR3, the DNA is TGTGCCATCAGTAGCGGGGTCAGTGAGACCCAGTACTTC.

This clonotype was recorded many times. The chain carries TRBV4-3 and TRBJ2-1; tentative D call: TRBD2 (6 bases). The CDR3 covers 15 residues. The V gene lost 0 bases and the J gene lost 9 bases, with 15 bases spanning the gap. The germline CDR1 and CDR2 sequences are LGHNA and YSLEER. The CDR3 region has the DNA TGCGCCAGCAGCCAAGATCGTATGTGGGGAGGTGAGCAGTTCTTC. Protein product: CASSQDRMWGGEQFF.

CDR3 bases: TGCAGCGTTGGGGGGAGCAATCAGCCCCAGCATTTT. This gives the protein CSVGGSNQPQHF. The chain recombines TRBV29-1 with TRBJ1-5; tentative D call: TRBD1 (5 bases). V was shortened by 4 bases and J by 1 base, with 5 bases between the two germline ends. Germline lookup yields CDR1 SQVTM and CDR2 ANQGSEA. The CDR3 totals 12 residues.

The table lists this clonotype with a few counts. CDR3 protein: CASSVGEHGITEAFF. CDR3 coding DNA: TGTGCCAGCAGCGTAGGCGAACACGGCATCACTGAAGCTTTCTTT. The rearrangement links TRBV9 to TRBJ1-1; D is unclear. V lost 0 bases, J lost 4 bases, and 13 bases lay in between. Germline CDR1 and CDR2: SGDLS and YYNGEE. The CDR3 consists of 15 residues.

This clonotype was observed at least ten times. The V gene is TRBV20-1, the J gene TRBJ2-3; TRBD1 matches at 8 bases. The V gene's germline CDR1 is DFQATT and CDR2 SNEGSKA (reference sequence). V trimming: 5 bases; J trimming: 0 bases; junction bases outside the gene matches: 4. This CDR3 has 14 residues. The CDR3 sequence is CSALDRGSTDTQYF. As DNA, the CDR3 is TGCAGTGCTCTTGACAGGGGCAGCACAGATACGCAGTATTTT.

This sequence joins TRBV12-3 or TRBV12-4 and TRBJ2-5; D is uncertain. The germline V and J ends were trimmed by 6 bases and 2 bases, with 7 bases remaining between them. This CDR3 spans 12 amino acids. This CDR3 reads CASRGIQETQYF. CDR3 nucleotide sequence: TGTGCCAGCAGGGGGATTCAAGAGACCCAGTACTTC.

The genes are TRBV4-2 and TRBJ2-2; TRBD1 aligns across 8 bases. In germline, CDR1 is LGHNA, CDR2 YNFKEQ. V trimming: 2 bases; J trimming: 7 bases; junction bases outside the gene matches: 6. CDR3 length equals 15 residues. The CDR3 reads CASSQLPGGGGELFF. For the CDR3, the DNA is TGTGCCAGCAGCCAACTCCCAGGGGGCGGCGGGGAGCTGTTTTTT.